Listed below are T cell receptor beta chains from one sample, sequenced in a study of T cell responses to AZD1222 COVID-19 vaccine. Assay used: immunoSEQ multiplex PCR; TCRdb lists only in-frame clones, some missing. Altogether around 100,000 clones are present, about 92% being singletons, with the ten largest covering about 4.8%. The sample in question was peripheral blood, obtained on day 0 of AZD1222 vaccination. Receptors were obtained from an adult in good health. Both conserved end residues are part of each CDR3. Each record gives: J gene, V gene, clone size, D gene, CDR3 protein, CDR3 DNA. The D gene is left open where the match is weak. Only part of the rows carry a size: once, few, many, or a class if the clone is expanded.

j_gene: TRBJ1-6; v_gene: TRBV7-2; abundance: once; d_gene: .; CDR3aa: CASKGGGSSYNSPLHF; CDR3nt: TGTGCCAGCAAAGGCGGTGGAAGCTCCTATAATTCACCCCTCCACTTT
j_gene: TRBJ2-5; v_gene: TRBV20-1; abundance: .; d_gene: .; CDR3aa: CSAVLIETQYF; CDR3nt: TGCAGTGCCGTACTTATAGAGACCCAGTACTTC
j_gene: TRBJ2-5; v_gene: TRBV11-2; abundance: .; d_gene: .; CDR3aa: CASSLVREETQYF; CDR3nt: TGTGCCAGCAGCTTAGTCAGGGAAGAGACCCAGTACTTC
j_gene: TRBJ1-1; v_gene: TRBV7-5; abundance: few; d_gene: .; CDR3aa: CARSLTEMNTEAFF; CDR3nt: TGTGCCAGAAGCTTAACAGAGATGAACACTGAAGCTTTCTTT
j_gene: TRBJ2-7; v_gene: TRBV9; abundance: .; d_gene: .; CDR3aa: CASSQGPNGLEQYF; CDR3nt: TGTGCCAGCAGCCAGGGCCCCAACGGGCTCGAGCAGTACTTC
j_gene: TRBJ1-2; v_gene: TRBV7-2; abundance: once; d_gene: .; CDR3aa: CASSMGRDYGYTF; CDR3nt: TGTGCCAGCAGCATGGGACGGGACTATGGCTACACCTTC
j_gene: TRBJ2-1; v_gene: TRBV7-3; abundance: .; d_gene: .; CDR3aa: CASSDRGEAYNEQFF; CDR3nt: TGTGCCAGCAGCGATAGGGGGGAAGCCTACAATGAGCAGTTCTTC
j_gene: TRBJ1-5; v_gene: TRBV5-1; abundance: .; d_gene: .; CDR3aa: CASSLASGTNQPQHF; CDR3nt: TGCGCCAGCAGCTTGGCCTCAGGGACAAATCAGCCCCAGCATTTT
j_gene: TRBJ1-1; v_gene: TRBV6-5; abundance: .; d_gene: TRBD1; CDR3aa: CASMGQGDDEAFF; CDR3nt: TGTGCCAGCATGGGCCAGGGGGACGATGAAGCTTTCTTT
j_gene: TRBJ1-6; v_gene: TRBV30; abundance: .; d_gene: .; CDR3aa: CAWSVSDTNSPLHF; CDR3nt: TGTGCCTGGAGTGTCTCCGACACGAATTCACCCCTCCACTTT
j_gene: TRBJ2-5; v_gene: TRBV6-5; abundance: once; d_gene: .; CDR3aa: CASGGLSETQYF; CDR3nt: TGTGCCAGTGGCGGCTTATCGGAGACCCAGTACTTC
j_gene: TRBJ1-2; v_gene: TRBV7-2; abundance: .; d_gene: .; CDR3aa: CASSLYPGPNYGYTF; CDR3nt: TGTGCCAGCAGCTTATATCCCGGACCGAACTATGGCTACACCTTC
j_gene: TRBJ2-3; v_gene: TRBV5-1; abundance: once; d_gene: TRBD2; CDR3aa: CASSRSLAGGTDTQYF; CDR3nt: TGCGCCAGCAGCCGATCACTAGCGGGAGGCACAGATACGCAGTATTTT
j_gene: TRBJ1-6; v_gene: TRBV6-2/TRBV6-3; abundance: .; d_gene: TRBD1; CDR3aa: CASSLEDRGWSYNSPLHF; CDR3nt: TGTGCCAGCAGTCTAGAGGACAGGGGATGGTCCTATAATTCACCCCTCCACTTT
j_gene: TRBJ1-5; v_gene: TRBV18; abundance: .; d_gene: .; CDR3aa: CASSPETRRPQHF; CDR3nt: TGTGCCAGCTCACCAGAAACTCGCCGGCCCCAGCATTTT
j_gene: TRBJ2-5; v_gene: TRBV9; abundance: .; d_gene: .; CDR3aa: CASSVGFGRETQYF; CDR3nt: TGTGCCAGCAGCGTAGGTTTCGGCAGAGAGACCCAGTACTTC
j_gene: TRBJ1-4; v_gene: TRBV4-1; abundance: .; d_gene: .; CDR3aa: CASSQGRGALNEKLFF; CDR3nt: TGCGCCAGCAGCCAGGGAAGGGGTGCCTTAAATGAAAAACTGTTTTTT
j_gene: TRBJ2-1; v_gene: TRBV6-2/TRBV6-3; abundance: few; d_gene: TRBD1; CDR3aa: CASIPALATGGNEQFF; CDR3nt: TGTGCCAGCATCCCCGCCCTGGCAACAGGGGGCAATGAGCAGTTCTTC
j_gene: TRBJ1-1; v_gene: TRBV27; abundance: .; d_gene: .; CDR3aa: CASSRGRTEAFF; CDR3nt: TGTGCCAGCAGTCGCGGACGGACTGAAGCTTTCTTT
j_gene: TRBJ2-2; v_gene: TRBV13; abundance: .; d_gene: .; CDR3aa: CASSRVALGNGELFF; CDR3nt: TGTGCCAGCAGCCGAGTAGCCCTGGGTAATGGGGAGCTGTTTTTT
j_gene: TRBJ1-1; v_gene: TRBV7-3; abundance: .; d_gene: TRBD1; CDR3aa: CASSFQQGGEAFF; CDR3nt: TGTGCCAGCAGCTTCCAGCAGGGGGGGGAAGCTTTCTTT
j_gene: TRBJ1-6; v_gene: TRBV28; abundance: .; d_gene: .; CDR3aa: CASSLRSGANNSPLHF; CDR3nt: TGTGCCAGCAGTTTGCGCTCCGGCGCCAATAATTCACCCCTCCACTTT
j_gene: TRBJ2-3; v_gene: TRBV3-1/TRBV3-2; abundance: .; d_gene: .; CDR3aa: CASSEAGDTQYF; CDR3nt: TGTGCCAGCAGCGAAGCGGGAGATACGCAGTATTTT
j_gene: TRBJ2-2; v_gene: TRBV5-1; abundance: .; d_gene: .; CDR3aa: CASSFSRDNTGELFF; CDR3nt: TGCGCCAGCAGCTTTAGCAGGGACAACACCGGGGAGCTGTTTTTT
j_gene: TRBJ2-3; v_gene: TRBV30; abundance: .; d_gene: .; CDR3aa: CAWSSFTTDTQYF; CDR3nt: TGTGCCTGGAGTTCGTTTACCACAGATACGCAGTATTTT
j_gene: TRBJ2-1; v_gene: TRBV7-8; abundance: .; d_gene: TRBD2; CDR3aa: CASRGLAGGASSYNEQFF; CDR3nt: TGTGCCAGCAGGGGACTAGCGGGGGGTGCAAGCTCCTACAATGAGCAGTTCTTC
j_gene: TRBJ1-5; v_gene: TRBV7-3; abundance: .; d_gene: TRBD1; CDR3aa: CASASGGPNQPQHF; CDR3nt: TGTGCCAGCGCCTCAGGGGGGCCGAATCAGCCCCAGCATTTT
j_gene: TRBJ2-7; v_gene: TRBV30; abundance: once; d_gene: .; CDR3aa: CAWSGREVLYEQYF; CDR3nt: TGTGCCTGGAGTGGGAGGGAAGTTCTCTACGAGCAGTACTTC
j_gene: TRBJ2-7; v_gene: TRBV5-4; abundance: few; d_gene: .; CDR3aa: CASSFWGYGEQYF; CDR3nt: TGTGCCAGCAGCTTTTGGGGATATGGCGAGCAGTACTTC
j_gene: TRBJ2-7; v_gene: TRBV3-1/TRBV3-2; abundance: .; d_gene: .; CDR3aa: CASSRDGSYEQYF; CDR3nt: TGTGCCAGCAGCAGGGACGGCTCCTACGAGCAGTACTTC
j_gene: TRBJ2-3; v_gene: TRBV10-3; abundance: .; d_gene: .; CDR3aa: CAISERTSTDTQYF; CDR3nt: TGTGCCATCAGTGAGCGTACTAGCACAGATACGCAGTATTTT
j_gene: TRBJ2-7; v_gene: TRBV5-8; abundance: .; d_gene: .; CDR3aa: CASSFSYEQYF; CDR3nt: TGTGCCAGCAGCTTCTCCTACGAGCAGTACTTC
j_gene: TRBJ2-3; v_gene: TRBV5-4; abundance: .; d_gene: TRBD2; CDR3aa: CASSLVGGGTTDTQYF; CDR3nt: TGTGCCAGCAGCTTGGTCGGCGGGGGTACCACAGATACGCAGTATTTT
j_gene: TRBJ1-5; v_gene: TRBV5-5; abundance: .; d_gene: .; CDR3aa: CASSLTGRFNQPQHF; CDR3nt: TGTGCCAGCAGCTTAACTGGCCGGTTCAATCAGCCCCAGCATTTT
j_gene: TRBJ2-2; v_gene: TRBV4-3; abundance: .; d_gene: .; CDR3aa: CASSQQTQSTGELFF; CDR3nt: TGCGCCAGCAGCCAGCAGACCCAATCGACCGGGGAGCTGTTTTTT
j_gene: TRBJ1-2; v_gene: TRBV30; abundance: .; d_gene: .; CDR3aa: CAWSVPANYGYTF; CDR3nt: TGTGCCTGGAGTGTCCCAGCTAACTATGGCTACACCTTC
j_gene: TRBJ2-7; v_gene: TRBV13; abundance: .; d_gene: .; CDR3aa: CASSSDSSYEQYF; CDR3nt: TGTGCCAGCAGCTCGGACTCGTCCTACGAGCAGTACTTC
j_gene: TRBJ1-2; v_gene: TRBV11-2; abundance: .; d_gene: .; CDR3aa: CASSLAGGIDYGYTF; CDR3nt: TGTGCCAGCAGCTTAGCGGGGGGCATAGACTATGGCTACACCTTC
j_gene: TRBJ2-3; v_gene: TRBV19; abundance: .; d_gene: .; CDR3aa: CASSMGRTYDTQYF; CDR3nt: TGTGCCAGTAGTATGGGACGGACCTACGATACGCAGTATTTT
j_gene: TRBJ2-3; v_gene: TRBV5-1; abundance: .; d_gene: TRBD2; CDR3aa: CASRTGLAGYTDTQYF; CDR3nt: TGCGCCAGCAGGACGGGACTAGCGGGATACACAGATACGCAGTATTTT
j_gene: TRBJ2-5; v_gene: TRBV7-2; abundance: .; d_gene: TRBD1; CDR3aa: CASSRDRGQETQYF; CDR3nt: TGTGCCAGCTCTCGGGACAGGGGTCAAGAGACCCAGTACTTC
j_gene: TRBJ1-3; v_gene: TRBV3-1/TRBV3-2; abundance: .; d_gene: .; CDR3aa: CASSQAVGGNTIYF; CDR3nt: TGTGCCAGCAGCCAAGCCGTAGGGGGAAACACCATATATTTT
j_gene: TRBJ1-2; v_gene: TRBV2; abundance: .; d_gene: .; CDR3aa: CASSPGRPYGYTF; CDR3nt: TGTGCCAGCAGTCCCGGCCGACCCTATGGCTACACCTTC
j_gene: TRBJ2-2; v_gene: TRBV7-9; abundance: once; d_gene: TRBD1; CDR3aa: CASSPRTGAATGELFF; CDR3nt: TGTGCCAGCAGCCCGAGGACAGGGGCGGCCACCGGGGAGCTGTTTTTT
j_gene: TRBJ1-4; v_gene: TRBV7-8; abundance: .; d_gene: .; CDR3aa: CASSSPSASSSSNEKLFF; CDR3nt: TGTGCCAGCAGCTCCCCTTCGGCGAGTAGTTCGAGTAATGAAAAACTGTTTTTT
j_gene: TRBJ2-2; v_gene: TRBV27; abundance: .; d_gene: .; CDR3aa: CASSLRDTGELFF; CDR3nt: TGTGCCAGCAGTTTAAGGGACACCGGGGAGCTGTTTTTT
j_gene: TRBJ1-5; v_gene: TRBV18; abundance: .; d_gene: .; CDR3aa: CASSPGVDQPQHF; CDR3nt: TGTGCCAGCTCACCAGGGGTGGACCAGCCCCAGCATTTT
j_gene: TRBJ1-5; v_gene: TRBV9; abundance: .; d_gene: TRBD1; CDR3aa: CASSVGPGQDQPQHF; CDR3nt: TGTGCCAGCAGCGTAGGACCGGGACAGGATCAGCCCCAGCATTTT
j_gene: TRBJ2-3; v_gene: TRBV12-5; abundance: few; d_gene: .; CDR3aa: CASGLLQDPTDTQYF; CDR3nt: TGTGCTAGTGGTTTACTCCAAGACCCCACAGATACGCAGTATTTT
j_gene: TRBJ1-5; v_gene: TRBV4-1; abundance: .; d_gene: .; CDR3aa: CASSQTAGDSNQPQHF; CDR3nt: TGCGCCAGCAGCCAGACGGCGGGGGATAGCAATCAGCCCCAGCATTTT
j_gene: TRBJ1-1; v_gene: TRBV27; abundance: .; d_gene: TRBD1; CDR3aa: CASSSGTVISMNTEAFF; CDR3nt: TGTGCCAGCAGTTCAGGGACAGTGATCTCAATGAACACTGAAGCTTTCTTT
j_gene: TRBJ1-2; v_gene: TRBV7-8; abundance: .; d_gene: TRBD1; CDR3aa: CASSLLRPGQGLGYTF; CDR3nt: TGTGCCAGCAGCCTTCTGAGACCGGGACAGGGACTTGGCTACACCTTC